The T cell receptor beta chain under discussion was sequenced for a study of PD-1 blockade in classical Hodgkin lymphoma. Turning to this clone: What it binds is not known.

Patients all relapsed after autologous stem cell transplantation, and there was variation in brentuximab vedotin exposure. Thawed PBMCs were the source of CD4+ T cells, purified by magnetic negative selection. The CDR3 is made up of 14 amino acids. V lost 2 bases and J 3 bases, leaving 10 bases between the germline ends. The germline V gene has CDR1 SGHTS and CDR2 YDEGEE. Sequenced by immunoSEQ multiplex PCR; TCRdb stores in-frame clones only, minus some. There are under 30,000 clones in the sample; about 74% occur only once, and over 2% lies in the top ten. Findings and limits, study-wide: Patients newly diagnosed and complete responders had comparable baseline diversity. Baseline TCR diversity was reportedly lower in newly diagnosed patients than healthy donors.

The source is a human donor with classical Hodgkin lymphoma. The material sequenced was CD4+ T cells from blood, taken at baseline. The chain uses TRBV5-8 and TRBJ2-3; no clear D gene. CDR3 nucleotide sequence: TGTGCCAGCAGCTTTCCAGGCCTGACAGATACGCAGTATTTT. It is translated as CASSFPGLTDTQYF. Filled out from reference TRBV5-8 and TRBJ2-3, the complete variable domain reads EAGVTQSPTHLIKTRGQQATLRCSPISGHTSVYWYQQALGLGLQFLLWYDEGEERNRGNFPPRFSGRQFPNYSSELNVNALELEDSALYLCASSFPGLTDTQYFGPGTRLTVL.